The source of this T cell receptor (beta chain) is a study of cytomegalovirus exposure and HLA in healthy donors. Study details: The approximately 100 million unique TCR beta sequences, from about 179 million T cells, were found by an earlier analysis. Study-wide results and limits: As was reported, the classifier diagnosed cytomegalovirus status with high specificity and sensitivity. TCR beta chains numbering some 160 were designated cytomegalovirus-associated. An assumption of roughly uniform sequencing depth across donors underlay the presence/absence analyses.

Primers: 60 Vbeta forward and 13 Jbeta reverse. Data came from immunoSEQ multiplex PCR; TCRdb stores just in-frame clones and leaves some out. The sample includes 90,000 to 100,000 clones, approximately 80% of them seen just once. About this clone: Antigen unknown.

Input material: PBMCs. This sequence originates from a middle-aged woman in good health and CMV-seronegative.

The CDR3 DNA sequence: TGCGCCAGCAGCGAAACTAATAACTATGGCTACACCTTC. Translating it yields CASSETNNYGYTF. V and J are TRBV5-1 and TRBJ1-2; the D is unclear. The V and J ends lost 4 bases and 1 base respectively, with 8 bases between them. The germline V gene encodes CDR1 SGHRS and CDR2 YFSETQ. The CDR3 covers 13 residues.